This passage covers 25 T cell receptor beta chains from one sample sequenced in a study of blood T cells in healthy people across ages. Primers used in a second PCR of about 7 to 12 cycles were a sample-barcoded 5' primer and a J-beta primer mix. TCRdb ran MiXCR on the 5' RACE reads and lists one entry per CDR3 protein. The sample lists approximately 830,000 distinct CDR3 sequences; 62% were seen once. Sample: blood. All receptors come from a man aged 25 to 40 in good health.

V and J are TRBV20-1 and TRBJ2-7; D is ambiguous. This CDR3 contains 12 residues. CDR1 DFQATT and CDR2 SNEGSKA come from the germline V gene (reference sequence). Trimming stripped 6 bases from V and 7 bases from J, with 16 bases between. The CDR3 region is CSASANYNEQYF. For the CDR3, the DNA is TGCAGTGCGAGTGCCAACTACAATGAGCAGTACTTC.

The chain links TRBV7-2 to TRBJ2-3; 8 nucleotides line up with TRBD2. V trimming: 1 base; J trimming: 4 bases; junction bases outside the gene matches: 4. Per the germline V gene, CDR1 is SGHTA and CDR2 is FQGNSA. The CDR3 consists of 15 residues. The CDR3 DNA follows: TGTGCCAGCAGCTTAGTAGCGGGGCATTCAGATACGCAGTATTTT. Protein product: CASSLVAGHSDTQYF.

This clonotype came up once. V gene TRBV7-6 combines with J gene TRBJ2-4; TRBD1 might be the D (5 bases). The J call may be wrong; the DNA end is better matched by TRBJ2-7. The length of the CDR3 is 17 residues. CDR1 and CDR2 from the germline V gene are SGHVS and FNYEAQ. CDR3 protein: CASSSSQGWNPAYEQYF. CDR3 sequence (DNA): TGTGCCAGCAGCTCATCTCAGGGTTGGAATCCGGCCTACGAGCAGTACTTC.

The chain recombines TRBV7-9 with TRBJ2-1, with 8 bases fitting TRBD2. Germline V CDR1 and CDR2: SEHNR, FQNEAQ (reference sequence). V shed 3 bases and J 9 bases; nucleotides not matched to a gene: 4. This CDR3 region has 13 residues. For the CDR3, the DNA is TGTGCCAGCAGCTTCGGGACTAGTATTGAGCAGTTCTTC. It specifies CASSFGTSIEQFF.

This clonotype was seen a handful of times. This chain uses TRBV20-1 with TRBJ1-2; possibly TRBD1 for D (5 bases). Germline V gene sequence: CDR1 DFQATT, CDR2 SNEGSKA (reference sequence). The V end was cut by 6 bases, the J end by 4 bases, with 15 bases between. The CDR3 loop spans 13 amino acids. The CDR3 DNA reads TGCAGTGCCGAGGGACGGACACCCTATGGCTACACCTTC. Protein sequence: CSAEGRTPYGYTF.

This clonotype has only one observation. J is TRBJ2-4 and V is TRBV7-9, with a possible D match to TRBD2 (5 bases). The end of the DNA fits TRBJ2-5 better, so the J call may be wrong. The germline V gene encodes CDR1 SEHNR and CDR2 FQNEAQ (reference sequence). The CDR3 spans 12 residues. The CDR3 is CASRSGSETQYF. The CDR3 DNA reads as TGTGCCAGCAGGTCGGGGTCTGAGACCCAGTACTTC.

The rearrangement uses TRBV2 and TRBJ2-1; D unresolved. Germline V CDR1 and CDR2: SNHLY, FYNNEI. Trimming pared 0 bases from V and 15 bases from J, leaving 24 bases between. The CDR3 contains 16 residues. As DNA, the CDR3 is TGTGCCAGCAGTGAAGCGCTTCCGGAACTCCTACTCAATCTGTTCTTC. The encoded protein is CASSEALPELLLNLFF.

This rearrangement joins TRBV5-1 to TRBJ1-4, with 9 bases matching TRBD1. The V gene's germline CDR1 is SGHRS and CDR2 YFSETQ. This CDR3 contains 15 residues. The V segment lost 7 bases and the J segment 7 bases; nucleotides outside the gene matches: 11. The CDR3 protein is CASGPGQGPGEKLFF. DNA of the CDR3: TGCGCCAGCGGACCGGGACAGGGCCCGGGTGAAAAACTGTTTTTT. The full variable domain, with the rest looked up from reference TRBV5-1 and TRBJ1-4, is KAGVTQTPRYLIKTRGQQVTLSCSPISGHRSVSWYQQTPGQGLQFLFEYFSETQRNKGNFPGRFSGRQFSNSRSEMNVSTLELGDSALYLCASGPGQGPGEKLFFGSGTQLSVL.

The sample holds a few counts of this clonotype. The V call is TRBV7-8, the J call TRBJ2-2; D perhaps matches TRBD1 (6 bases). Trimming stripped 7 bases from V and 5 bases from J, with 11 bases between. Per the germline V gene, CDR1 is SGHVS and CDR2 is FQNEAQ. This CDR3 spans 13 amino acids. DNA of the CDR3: TGTGCCAGCATCCAACAGGGAACCGGGGAGCTGTTTTTT. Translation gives CASIQQGTGELFF.

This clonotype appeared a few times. CDR3 DNA: TGCGCCAGCAGCTTGGGCCCAAAAAGCACAGATACGCAGTATTTT. This encodes CASSLGPKSTDTQYF. The genes are TRBV5-1 and TRBJ2-3; D is ambiguous. Looked up from germline, CDR1 is SGHRS and CDR2 is YFSETQ. The CDR3 loop spans 15 amino acids. V was shortened by 0 bases and J by 0 bases, with 8 bases between the two germline ends.

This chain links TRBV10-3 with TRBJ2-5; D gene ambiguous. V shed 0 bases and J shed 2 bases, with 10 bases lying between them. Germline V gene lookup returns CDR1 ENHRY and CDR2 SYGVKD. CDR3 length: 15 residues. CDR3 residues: CAISESGAGQETQYF. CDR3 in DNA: TGTGCCATCAGTGAGTCTGGAGCAGGTCAAGAGACCCAGTACTTC.

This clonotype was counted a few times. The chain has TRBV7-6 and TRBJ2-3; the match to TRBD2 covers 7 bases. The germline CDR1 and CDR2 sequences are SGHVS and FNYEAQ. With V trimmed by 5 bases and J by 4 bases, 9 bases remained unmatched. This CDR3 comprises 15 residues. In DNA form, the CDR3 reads TGTGCCAGCAGCACCCTTGCGGGGGAGCCAGATACGCAGTATTTT. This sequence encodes CASSTLAGEPDTQYF.

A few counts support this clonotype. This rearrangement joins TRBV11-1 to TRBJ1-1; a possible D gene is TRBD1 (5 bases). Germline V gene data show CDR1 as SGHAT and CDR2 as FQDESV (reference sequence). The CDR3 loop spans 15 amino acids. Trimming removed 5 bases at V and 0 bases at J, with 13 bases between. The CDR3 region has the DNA TGTGCCAGCAGCCCCCTAGGGGCCATGAACACTGAAGCTTTCTTT. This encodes CASSPLGAMNTEAFF. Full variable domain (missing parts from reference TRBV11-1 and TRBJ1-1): EAEVAQSPRYKITEKSQAVAFWCDPISGHATLYWYRQILGQGPELLVQFQDESVVDDSQLPKDRFSAERLKGVDSTLKIQPAELGDSAMYLCASSPLGAMNTEAFFGQGTRLTVV.

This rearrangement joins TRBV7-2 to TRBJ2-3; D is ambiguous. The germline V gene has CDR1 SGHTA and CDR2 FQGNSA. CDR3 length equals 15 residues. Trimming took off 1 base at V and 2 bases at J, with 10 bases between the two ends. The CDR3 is CASSLVATYTDTQYF. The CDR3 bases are TGTGCCAGCAGCTTAGTGGCCACGTACACAGATACGCAGTATTTT.

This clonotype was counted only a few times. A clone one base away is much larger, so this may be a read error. The CDR3 protein is CATSRDRDNEQYF. The CDR3 DNA follows: TGTGCCACCAGCAGAGACAGGGACAATGAGCAGTACTTC. This sequence joins TRBV15 and TRBJ2-1; D may be TRBD1 (6 bases). The end of the DNA aligns better with TRBJ2-7, so the J call may be wrong. The CDR3 totals 13 residues. The germline gives CDR1 LNHNV, CDR2 YYDKDF (reference sequence).

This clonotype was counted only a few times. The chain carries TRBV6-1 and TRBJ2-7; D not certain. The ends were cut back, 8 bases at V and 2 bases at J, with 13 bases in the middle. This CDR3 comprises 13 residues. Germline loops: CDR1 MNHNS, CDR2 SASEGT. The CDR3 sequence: CASLTQEAYEQYF. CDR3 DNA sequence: TGTGCCAGCTTGACTCAGGAAGCCTACGAGCAGTACTTC.

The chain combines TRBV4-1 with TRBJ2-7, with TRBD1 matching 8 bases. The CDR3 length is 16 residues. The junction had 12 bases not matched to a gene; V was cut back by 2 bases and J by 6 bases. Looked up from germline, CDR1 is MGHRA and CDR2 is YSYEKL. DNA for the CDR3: TGCGCCAGCAGCCAATTCACGGGGGACAGGACGGGCGAGCAGTACTTC. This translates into CASSQFTGDRTGEQYF.

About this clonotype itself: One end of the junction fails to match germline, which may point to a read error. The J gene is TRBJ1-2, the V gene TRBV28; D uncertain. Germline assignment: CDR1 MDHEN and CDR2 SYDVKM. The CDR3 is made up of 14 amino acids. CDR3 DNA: TGTGCCTGCAGTCCCTCTACCCCAAGCAGAGGCTACACCTTC. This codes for CACSPSTPSRGYTF.

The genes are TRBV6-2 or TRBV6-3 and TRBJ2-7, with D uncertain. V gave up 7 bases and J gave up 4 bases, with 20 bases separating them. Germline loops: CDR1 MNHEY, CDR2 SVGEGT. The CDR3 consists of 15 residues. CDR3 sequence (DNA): TGTGCCAGCACCACGGGTCCGTCTTTAGGTTACGAGCAGTACTTC. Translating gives CASTTGPSLGYEQYF.

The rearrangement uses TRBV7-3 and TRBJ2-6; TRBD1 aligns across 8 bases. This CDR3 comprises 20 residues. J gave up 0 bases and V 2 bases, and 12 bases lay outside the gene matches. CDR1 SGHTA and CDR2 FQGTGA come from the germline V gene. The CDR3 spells CASSLRGPTGAYSGANVLTF. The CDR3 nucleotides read TGTGCCAGCAGCTTACGGGGTCCGACAGGGGCTTACTCTGGGGCCAACGTCCTGACTTTC.

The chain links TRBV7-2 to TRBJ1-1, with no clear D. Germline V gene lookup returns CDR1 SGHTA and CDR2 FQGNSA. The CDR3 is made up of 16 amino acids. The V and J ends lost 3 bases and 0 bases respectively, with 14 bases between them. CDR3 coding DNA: TGTGCCAGCAGCTTCGATGCAGCTACAATGAACACTGAAGCTTTCTTT. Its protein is CASSFDAATMNTEAFF.

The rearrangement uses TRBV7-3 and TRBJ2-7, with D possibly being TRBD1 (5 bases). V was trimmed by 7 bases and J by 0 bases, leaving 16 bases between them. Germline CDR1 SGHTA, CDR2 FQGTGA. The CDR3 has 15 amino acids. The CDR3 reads CASKLRAGSSYEQYF. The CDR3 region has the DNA TGTGCCAGCAAACTCAGGGCCGGTAGCTCCTACGAGCAGTACTTC.

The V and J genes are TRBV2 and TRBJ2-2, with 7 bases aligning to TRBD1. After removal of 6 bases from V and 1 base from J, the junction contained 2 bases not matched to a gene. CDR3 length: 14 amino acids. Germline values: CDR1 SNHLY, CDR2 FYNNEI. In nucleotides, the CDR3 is TGTGCCAGCAGGGGGACAGAGAACACCGGGGAGCTGTTTTTT. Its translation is CASRGTENTGELFF.

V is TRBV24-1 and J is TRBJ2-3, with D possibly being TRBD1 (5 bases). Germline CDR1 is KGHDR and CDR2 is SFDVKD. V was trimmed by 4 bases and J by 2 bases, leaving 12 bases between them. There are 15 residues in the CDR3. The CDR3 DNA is TGTGCCACCAGTGACGTGGGGCAGATCACAGATACGCAGTATTTT. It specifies CATSDVGQITDTQYF.

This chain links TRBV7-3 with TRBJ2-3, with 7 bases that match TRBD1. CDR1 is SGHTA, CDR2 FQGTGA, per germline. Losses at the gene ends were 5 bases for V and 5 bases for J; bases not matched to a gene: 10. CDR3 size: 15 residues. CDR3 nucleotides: TGTGCCAGCAGCCAAGGTACCGACAGGGAAGATACGCAGTATTTT. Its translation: CASSQGTDREDTQYF.